This T cell receptor beta chain derives from a study of blood T cell repertoires in COVID-19. For the study at large: Donors in the United States, Italy and Spain gave samples during acute or convalescent COVID-19. T cells, B-cell-depleted T cells, or PBMCs provided the cDNA or gDNA that served as material.

The CDR3 contains 15 residues. CDR1 and CDR2 from the germline V gene are SEHNR and FQNEAQ (reference sequence). The V gene lost 3 bases and the J gene lost 0 bases, with 9 bases spanning the gap. Per the authors' pipeline: It was from reference gene primer amplification that nucleated cell counts were estimated. The assay was immunoSEQ multiplex PCR, and TCRdb's table has in-frame clones only and misses some. Clonal size and the V and J genes are those of that table, whereas D and trimming came from the DNA. Counted here are fewer than 200,000 clones, 89% occurring once; the ten biggest clones make up approximately 2%.

J is TRBJ2-1 and V is TRBV7-9; the D is unclear. The receptor comes from a man between 18 and 29 years old who had recovered from COVID-19. Sequenced sample: peripheral blood. The CDR3 here is CASSFATTSYNEQFF. The CDR3 DNA sequence: TGTGCCAGCAGCTTTGCTACCACCTCCTACAATGAGCAGTTCTTC.